This T cell receptor beta chain was retrieved from a study of cytomegalovirus exposure and HLA in healthy donors. Study-wide results and limits: Three of the chains that were CMV-associated were confirmed in vitro to be specific for CMV antigens. The investigators catalogued 150 to 200 TCR beta chains as cytomegalovirus-associated. A subsequent analysis found that TCR clusters from the first cohort also tended to co-occur in the 110 or so validation repertoires, with approximately 94% of cluster scores above 0.

To note about this clone: Its antigen remains unidentified.

These donors were members of the approximately 110-subject validation cohort, a group separate from the approximately 620-subject first cohort. Sequencing was performed with immunoSEQ multiplex PCR; in TCRdb, only in-frame clones are kept and a portion is missing. This sample has roughly 150,000 clones; roughly 96% occur once, and the top ten carry roughly 1%. The ends were cut back, 5 bases at V and 5 bases at J, with 7 bases in the middle. The germline gives CDR1 SGHTA, CDR2 FQGNSA. CDR3 length: 12 residues. The chain uses TRBV7-2 and TRBJ1-5; D unresolved. The sequencing input was PBMCs. The TCR was taken from a woman younger than 35 in good health and CMV-seronegative. As DNA, the CDR3 is TGTGCCAGCAGCGTCAGCGATCAGCCCCAGCATTTT. It translates to CASSVSDQPQHF. Based on the CDR3 plus reference TRBV7-2 and TRBJ1-5, the full variable domain is GAGVSQSPSNKVTEKGKDVELRCDPISGHTALYWYRQSLGQGLEFLIYFQGNSAPDKSGLPSDRFSAERTGGSVSTLTIQRTQQEDSAVYLCASSVSDQPQHFGDGTRLSIL.